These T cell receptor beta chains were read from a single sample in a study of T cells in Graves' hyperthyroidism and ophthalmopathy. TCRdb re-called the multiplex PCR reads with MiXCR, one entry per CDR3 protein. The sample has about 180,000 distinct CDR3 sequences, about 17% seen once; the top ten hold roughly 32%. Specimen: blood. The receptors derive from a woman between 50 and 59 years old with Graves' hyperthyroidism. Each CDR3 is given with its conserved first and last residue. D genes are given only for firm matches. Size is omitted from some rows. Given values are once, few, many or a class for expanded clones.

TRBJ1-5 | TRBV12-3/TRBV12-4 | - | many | TGTGCCAGCAGTTTGGGTGAGGAGGTTGGGCCCCAGCATTTT | CASSLGEEVGPQHF
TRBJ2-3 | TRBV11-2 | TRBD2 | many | TGTGCCAGCAGCCTACCGGGGCTAGCGGGGGTGAGCACAGATACGCAGTATTTT | CASSLPGLAGVSTDTQYF
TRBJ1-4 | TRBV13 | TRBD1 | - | TGTGCCAGCAGCCCCGCTGGGACAGGGTATGAAAAACTGTTTTTC | CASSPAGTGYEKLFF
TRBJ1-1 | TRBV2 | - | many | TGTGCCAGCAGTGGGGTGATGAACACTGAAGCTTTCTTT | CASSGVMNTEAFF
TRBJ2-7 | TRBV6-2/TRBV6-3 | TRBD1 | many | TGTGCCAGCAGTTATGACAGGGGCTACGAGCAGTACTTC | CASSYDRGYEQYF
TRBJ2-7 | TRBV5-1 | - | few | TGCGCCAGCAGCTTGAACGAGGCAGACGAGGTGTCCGAGCAGTACTTC | CASSLNEADEVSEQYF
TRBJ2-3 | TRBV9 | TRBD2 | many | TGTGCCAGCAGCGCAAGAGCGGGGTCGAACACAGATACGCAGTATTTT | CASSARAGSNTDTQYF
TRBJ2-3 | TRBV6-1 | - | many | TGTGCCAGCATATCTCTAGCTCAAAACACAGATACGCAGTATTTT | CASISLAQNTDTQYF
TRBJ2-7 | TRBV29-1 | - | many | TGCAGCGTCGCCTTACCCTACGAGCAGTACTTC | CSVALPYEQYF
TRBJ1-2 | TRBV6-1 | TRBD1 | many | TGTGCCAGCCAGGGGGGCGCCAGTTATGGCTACACCTTC | CASQGGASYGYTF
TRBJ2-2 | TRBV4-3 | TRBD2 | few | TGCGCCAGCAGCCAGCGGGGGGGTAACACCGGGGAGCTGTTTTTT | CASSQRGGNTGELFF
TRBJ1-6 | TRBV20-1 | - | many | TGCAGTGCTGACCGCTCTGGTCCCCTCCACTTT | CSADRSGPLHF
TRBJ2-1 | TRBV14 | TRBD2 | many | TGTGCCAGCAGCCAAGATTCTCGGGGACTAGCGGGGTACTACAATGAGCAGTTCTTC | CASSQDSRGLAGYYNEQFF
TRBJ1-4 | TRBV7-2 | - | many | TGTGCCAGCAGCTCCTCTGTCTCGGGCACTACCCTGGGAAAACTGTTTTTT | CASSSSVSGTTLGKLFF
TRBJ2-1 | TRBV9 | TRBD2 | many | TGTGCCAGCAGCCCAGCGGGACTAGCTTGGAATGAGCAGTTCTTC | CASSPAGLAWNEQFF
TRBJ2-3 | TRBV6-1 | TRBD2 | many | TGTGCCAGCAGCGTGGGGGGACTAGCGGGGGGGCGGTCAGATACGCAGTATTTT | CASSVGGLAGGRSDTQYF
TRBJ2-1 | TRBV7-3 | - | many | TGTGCCAGCAGCTCTCTCCGGGCCAACCGACTGGGTGAGCAGTTCTTC | CASSSLRANRLGEQFF
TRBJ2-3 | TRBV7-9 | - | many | TGTGCCAGCAGCTTAAAGCGGGCTAGTAGGGATACGCAGTATTTT | CASSLKRASRDTQYF
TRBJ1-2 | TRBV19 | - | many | TGTGCCAGTAGTATAGAGGATTTCTATGGCTACACCTTC | CASSIEDFYGYTF
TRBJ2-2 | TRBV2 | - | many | TGTGCCAGCAGTGTTGGGCAGGCGGGCGGGGAGCTGTTTTTT | CASSVGQAGGELFF
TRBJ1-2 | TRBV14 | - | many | TGTGCCAGCAGTCTTCAGGGGAGCGGGTATGGCTACACCTTC | CASSLQGSGYGYTF
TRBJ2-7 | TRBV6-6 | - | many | TGTGCCAGCAGTTACTTTTACATTCAGGGTCAGAAGAATGACGAGCAGTACTTC | CASSYFYIQGQKNDEQYF
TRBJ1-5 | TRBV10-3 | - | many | TGTGCCATCAGTGAGGCAGGGTACAATCAGCCCCAGCATTTT | CAISEAGYNQPQHF
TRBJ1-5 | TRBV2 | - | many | TGTGCCAGCAGAGGAGGGGGGATGGATCAGCCCCAGCATTTT | CASRGGGMDQPQHF
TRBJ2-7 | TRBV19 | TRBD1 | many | TGTGCCAGTAGTACCGGGACAGGAGTCTACGAGCAGTACTTC | CASSTGTGVYEQYF
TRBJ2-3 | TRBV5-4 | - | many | TGTGCCAGCAGCTTGATAGTCACAGATACGCAGTATTTT | CASSLIVTDTQYF
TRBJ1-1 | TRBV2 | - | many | TGTGCCAGCATCCCGCCTGGGGGCACTGAAGCTTTCTTT | CASIPPGGTEAFF